This T cell receptor (beta chain) was obtained from a study of CXCR3-negative and CXCR3-positive naive CD8 T cells. Looking at the study overall: Libraries each contributed about 1.5 +/- 0.3 million TRB reads, for roughly 130 million in total. Study-wide points: TRB CDR3s of CXCR3-positive naive cells were more hydrophobic than those of CXCR3-negative naive cells. Fresh PBMCs were used in most assays, and CXCR3 expression partially decreased after cryopreservation. Whereas memory cells differed, naive CXCR3-negative and CXCR3-positive cells shared similar TRBV-TRBJ usage.

Libraries were UMI-labeled 5' RACE TRB cDNA. Reanalyzing the 5' RACE reads, TCRdb keeps one entry per CDR3 protein, without DNA. There are about 84,000 distinct CDR3 sequences in the sample, with about 0.62% held by the top ten. As regards this clonotype: Its antigen is not known.

The germline V gene has CDR1 SQVTM and CDR2 ANQGSEA. This CDR3 region has 12 residues. The specimen sequenced was naive CXCR3+ CD8+ T cells from blood. Subset here: CD45RO-CCR7+CD27+CD95- naive CD8+ T cells expressing CXCR3 (TNR3+). This receptor was taken from a human donor in good health. Some clones in this sample may be carry-over from other donors' samples. The rearrangement uses TRBV29-1 and TRBJ1-1. CDR3 residues: CSVDGRNTEAFF.